The present T cell receptor (beta chain) was sequenced within a study of blood T cell repertoires in COVID-19. Study-level information: Acute and convalescent COVID-19 specimens originated in the United States, Italy and Spain. In each case, the material was cDNA or gDNA derived from T cells, B-cell-depleted T cells, or PBMCs.

CDR1 is SQVTM and CDR2 is ANQGSEA in the germline V gene. V was trimmed by 5 bases and J by 1 base, leaving 11 bases between them. CDR3 length: 13 residues. Authors' methods: For nucleated cells, counts were estimated from reference gene primer amplification. Profiled with immunoSEQ multiplex PCR; TCRdb holds only in-frame clones, not every one. V and J calls and clone size are those listed in that table; D and trimming were worked out from the DNA. The sample carries 80,000 to 95,000 clones, roughly 80% recorded once. The TCR sequence derives from a woman older than 75 with active or convalescent COVID-19. What was sequenced was peripheral blood. The J gene is TRBJ1-1, the V gene TRBV29-1, with D tentatively TRBD1 (5 bases). The CDR3 coding sequence is TGCAGCGTTTCTTCCGGGGGGAACACTGAAGCTTTCTTT. It is translated as CSVSSGGNTEAFF. Full variable domain (missing parts from reference TRBV29-1 and TRBJ1-1): SAVISQKPSRDICQRGTSLTIQCQVDSQVTMMFWYRQQPGQSLTLIATANQGSEATYESGFVIDKFPISRPNLTFSTLTVSNMSPEDSSIYLCSVSSGGNTEAFFGQGTRLTVV.